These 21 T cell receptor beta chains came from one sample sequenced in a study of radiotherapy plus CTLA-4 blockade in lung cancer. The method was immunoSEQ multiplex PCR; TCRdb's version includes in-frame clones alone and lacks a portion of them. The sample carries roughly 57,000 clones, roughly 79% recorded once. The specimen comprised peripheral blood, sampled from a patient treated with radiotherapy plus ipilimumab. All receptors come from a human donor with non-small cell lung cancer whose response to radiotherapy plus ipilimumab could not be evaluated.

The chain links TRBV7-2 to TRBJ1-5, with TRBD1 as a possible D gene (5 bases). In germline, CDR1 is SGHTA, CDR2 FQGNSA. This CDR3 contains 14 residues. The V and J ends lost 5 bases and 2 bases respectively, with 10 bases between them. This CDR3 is CASSPRAGNQPQHF. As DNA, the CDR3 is TGTGCCAGCAGCCCCAGGGCAGGCAATCAGCCCCAGCATTTT.

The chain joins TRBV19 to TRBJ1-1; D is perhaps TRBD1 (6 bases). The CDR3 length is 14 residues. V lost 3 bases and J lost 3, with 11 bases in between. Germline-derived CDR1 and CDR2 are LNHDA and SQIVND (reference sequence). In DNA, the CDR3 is TGTGCCAGTAGTATGGTTGCAGGGGACACTGAAGCTTTCTTT. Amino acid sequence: CASSMVAGDTEAFF.

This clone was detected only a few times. CDR3 protein: CASSGVSRAGANVLTF. The CDR3 nucleotides are TGCGCCAGCAGCGGCGTATCCAGGGCTGGGGCCAACGTCCTGACTTTC. The V call is TRBV5-1, the J call TRBJ2-6, with D tentatively TRBD1 (5 bases). Germline V gene lookup returns CDR1 SGHRS and CDR2 YFSETQ. The CDR3 totals 16 residues. The V end lost 4 bases, the J end lost 2 bases, and 13 bases lay between the germline ends.

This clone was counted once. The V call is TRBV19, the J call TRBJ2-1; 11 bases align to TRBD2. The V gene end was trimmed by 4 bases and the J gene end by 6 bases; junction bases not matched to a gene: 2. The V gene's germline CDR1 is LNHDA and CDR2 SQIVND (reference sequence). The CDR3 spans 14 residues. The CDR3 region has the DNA TGTGCCAGTAGTACGGGACTAGCGGTCAATGAGCAGTTCTTC. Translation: CASSTGLAVNEQFF.

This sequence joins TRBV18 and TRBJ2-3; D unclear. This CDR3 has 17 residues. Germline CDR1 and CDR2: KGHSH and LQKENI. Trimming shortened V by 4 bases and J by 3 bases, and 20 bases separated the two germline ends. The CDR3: CASSLSLSSVVTDTQYF. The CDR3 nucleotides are TGTGCCAGCTCACTCTCCCTCTCGAGCGTAGTTACAGATACGCAGTATTTT.

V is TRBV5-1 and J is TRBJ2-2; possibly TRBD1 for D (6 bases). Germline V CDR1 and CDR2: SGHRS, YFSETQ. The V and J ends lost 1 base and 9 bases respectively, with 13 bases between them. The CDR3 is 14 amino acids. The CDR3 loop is CASSLNRVTRELFF. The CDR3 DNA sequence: TGCGCCAGCAGCTTGAACAGGGTTACCCGGGAGCTGTTTTTT. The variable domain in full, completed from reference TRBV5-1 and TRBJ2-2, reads KAGVTQTPRYLIKTRGQQVTLSCSPISGHRSVSWYQQTPGQGLQFLFEYFSETQRNKGNFPGRFSGRQFSNSRSEMNVSTLELGDSALYLCASSLNRVTRELFFGEGSRLTVL.

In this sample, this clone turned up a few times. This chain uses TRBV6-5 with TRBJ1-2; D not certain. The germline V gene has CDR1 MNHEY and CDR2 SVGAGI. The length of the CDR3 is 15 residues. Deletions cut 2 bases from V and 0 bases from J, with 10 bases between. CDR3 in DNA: TGTGCCAGCAGTTACACCGAACGGTCTAACTATGGCTACACCTTC. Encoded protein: CASSYTERSNYGYTF.

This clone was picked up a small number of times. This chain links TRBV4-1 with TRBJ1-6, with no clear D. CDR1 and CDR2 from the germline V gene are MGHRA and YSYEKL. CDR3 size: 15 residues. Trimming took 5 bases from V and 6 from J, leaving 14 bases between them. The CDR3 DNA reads TGCGCCAGCAGCTTGGACGGGGAAACTAATTCACCCCTCCACTTT. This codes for CASSLDGETNSPLHF.

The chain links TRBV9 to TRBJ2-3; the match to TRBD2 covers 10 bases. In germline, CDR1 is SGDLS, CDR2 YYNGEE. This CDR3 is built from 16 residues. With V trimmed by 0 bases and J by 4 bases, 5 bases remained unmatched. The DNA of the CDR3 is TGTGCCAGCAGCGTAGGGGGGGGGACTAGCGCAGATACGCAGTATTTT. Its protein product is CASSVGGGTSADTQYF.

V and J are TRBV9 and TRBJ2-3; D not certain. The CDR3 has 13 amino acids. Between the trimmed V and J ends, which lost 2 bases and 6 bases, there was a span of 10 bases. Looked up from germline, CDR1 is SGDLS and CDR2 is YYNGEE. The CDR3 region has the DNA TGTGCCAGCAGCGTGCAGTTCAGGGATACGCAGTATTTT. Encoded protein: CASSVQFRDTQYF.

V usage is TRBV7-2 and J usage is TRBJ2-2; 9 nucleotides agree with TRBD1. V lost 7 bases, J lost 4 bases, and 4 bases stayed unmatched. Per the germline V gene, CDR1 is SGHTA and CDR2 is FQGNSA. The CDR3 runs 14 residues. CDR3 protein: CASTWDRVTGELFF. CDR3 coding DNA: TGTGCCAGCACCTGGGACAGGGTCACCGGGGAGCTGTTTTTT.

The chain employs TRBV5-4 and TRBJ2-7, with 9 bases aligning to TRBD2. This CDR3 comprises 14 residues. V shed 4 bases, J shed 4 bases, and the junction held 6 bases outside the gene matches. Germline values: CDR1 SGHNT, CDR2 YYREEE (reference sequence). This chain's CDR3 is CASSTGTSRYEQYF. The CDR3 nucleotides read TGTGCCAGCAGCACCGGGACTAGCCGGTACGAGCAGTACTTC.

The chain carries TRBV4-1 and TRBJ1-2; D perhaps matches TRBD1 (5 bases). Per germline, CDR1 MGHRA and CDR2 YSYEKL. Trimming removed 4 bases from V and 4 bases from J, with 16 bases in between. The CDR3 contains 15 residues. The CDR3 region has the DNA TGCGCCAGCAGCCCATTTGCAGGGATAGGCTATGGCTACACCTTC. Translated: CASSPFAGIGYGYTF.

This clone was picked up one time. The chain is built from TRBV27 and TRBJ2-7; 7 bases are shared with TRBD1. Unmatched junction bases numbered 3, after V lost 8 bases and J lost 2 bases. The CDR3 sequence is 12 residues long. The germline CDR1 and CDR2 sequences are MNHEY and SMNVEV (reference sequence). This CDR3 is CASRDRAYEQYF. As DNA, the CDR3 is TGTGCCAGCCGGGACAGAGCCTACGAGCAGTACTTC.

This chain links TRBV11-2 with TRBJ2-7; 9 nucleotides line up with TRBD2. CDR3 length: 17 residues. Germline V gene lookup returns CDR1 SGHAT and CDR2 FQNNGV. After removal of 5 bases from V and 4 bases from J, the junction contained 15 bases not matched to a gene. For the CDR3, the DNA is TGTGCCAGCAGCCCCAGGCTGCGGGGGGGCCGAAAATACGAGCAGTACTTC. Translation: CASSPRLRGGRKYEQYF. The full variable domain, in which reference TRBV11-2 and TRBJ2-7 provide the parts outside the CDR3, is EAGVAQSPRYKIIEKRQSVAFWCNPISGHATLYWYQQILGQGPKLLIQFQNNGVVDDSQLPKDRFSAERLKGVDSTLKIQPAKLEDSAVYLCASSPRLRGGRKYEQYFGPGTRLTVT.

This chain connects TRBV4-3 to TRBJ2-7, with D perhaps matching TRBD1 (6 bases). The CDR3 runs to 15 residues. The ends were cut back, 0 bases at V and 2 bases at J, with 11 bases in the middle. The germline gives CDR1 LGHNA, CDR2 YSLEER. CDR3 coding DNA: TGCGCCAGCAGCCAAGAAGTCCACAGGGCCTACGAGCAGTACTTC. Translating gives CASSQEVHRAYEQYF.

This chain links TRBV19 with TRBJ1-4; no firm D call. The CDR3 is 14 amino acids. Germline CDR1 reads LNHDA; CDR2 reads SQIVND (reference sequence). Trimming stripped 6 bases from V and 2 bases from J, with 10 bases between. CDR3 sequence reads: CASRPRGTNEKLFF. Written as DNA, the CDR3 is TGTGCCAGTAGGCCGCGGGGTACTAATGAAAAACTGTTTTTT.

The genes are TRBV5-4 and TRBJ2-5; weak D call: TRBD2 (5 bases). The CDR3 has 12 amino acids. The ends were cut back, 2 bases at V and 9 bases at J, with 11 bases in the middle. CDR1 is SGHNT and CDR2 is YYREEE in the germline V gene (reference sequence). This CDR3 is CASSLRSGSQYF. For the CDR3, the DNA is TGTGCCAGCAGCTTACGATCGGGGTCCCAGTACTTC.

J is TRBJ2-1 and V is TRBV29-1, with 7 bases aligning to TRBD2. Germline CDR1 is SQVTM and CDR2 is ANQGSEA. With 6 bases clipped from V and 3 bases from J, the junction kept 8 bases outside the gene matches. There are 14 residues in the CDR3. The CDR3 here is CSVYLAGVYNEQFF. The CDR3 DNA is TGCAGCGTGTACTTAGCGGGTGTCTACAATGAGCAGTTCTTC.

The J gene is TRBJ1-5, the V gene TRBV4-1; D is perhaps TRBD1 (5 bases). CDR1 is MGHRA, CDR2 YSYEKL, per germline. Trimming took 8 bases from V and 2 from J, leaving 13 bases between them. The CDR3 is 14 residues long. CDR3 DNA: TGCGCCAGCGGCGTGGCGGGGGGCAATCAGCCCCAGCATTTT. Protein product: CASGVAGGNQPQHF.

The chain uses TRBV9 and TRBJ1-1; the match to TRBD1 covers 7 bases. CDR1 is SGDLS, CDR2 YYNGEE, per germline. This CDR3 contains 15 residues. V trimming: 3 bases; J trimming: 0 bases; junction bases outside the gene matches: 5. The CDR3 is CASSGPDRLNTEAFF. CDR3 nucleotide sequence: TGTGCCAGCAGCGGCCCGGACAGGTTGAACACTGAAGCTTTCTTT.